This TCR beta chain is from a study of blood T cells in healthy people across ages. V was shortened by 4 bases and J by 3 bases, with 18 bases between the two germline ends. CDR3 length equals 16 residues. Germline V lookup: CDR1 LGHNA, CDR2 YSLEER. Researchers collected approximately 9.9 milliliters of peripheral blood from every single donor. Per-sample yields of isolated PBMCs were at least 6 million. Combining a sample-barcoded 5' primer with a J-beta primer mix, a second PCR ran for about 7 to 11 cycles. Each CDR3 protein gets one entry after TCRdb re-called the 5' RACE reads with MiXCR. The sample consists of over a million distinct CDR3 sequences, 42% of them appearing once. Note on this clonotype: Antigen: not known.

Study observations and caveats: Fewer expanded clones and more diversity marked long-lived versus aged donors. Expanded clonotype changes were possibly confounded by unknown donor CMV status.

This chain links TRBV4-3 with TRBJ1-2; D is perhaps TRBD1 (6 bases). The sequenced sample was blood. This receptor was obtained from a woman under 30 in good health. DNA for the CDR3: TGCGCCAGCAGCCGCACACAGGGAGGGACTTACTATGGCTACACCTTC. Protein: CASSRTQGGTYYGYTF.